The entry below gives a single T cell receptor beta chain sequence along with its context. Its specificity is not known. Then a second PCR, running roughly 7 to 12 cycles, was carried out with a sample-barcoded 5' primer and a J-beta primer mix. TCRdb reprocessed the 5' RACE reads via MiXCR and lists one record per CDR3 protein. The sample holds hundreds of thousands of distinct CDR3 sequences, roughly 48% seen once. Donors were healthy Caucasian individuals from Russia aged about 6 to 100. The source of the sample is a study of blood T cells in healthy people across ages. Study results and limitations: Diversity of TCR beta per million T cells declined in a roughly linear way with age. Greater diversity and more naive CD4+ cells were seen in long-lived donors than in aged donors.

This sequence was found in a man aged 25 to 40 in good health. Sample: blood.

The CDR3 loop is CASSSSTDSFFNYEQYF. The CDR3 nucleotides are TGTGCCAGCAGTTCCTCAACCGACAGCTTTTTTAATTACGAGCAGTACTTC. The chain joins TRBV28 to TRBJ2-5, with D possibly being TRBD1 (5 bases). The J call is in doubt because the DNA end fits TRBJ2-7 better. The CDR3 extends over 17 amino acids. Germline lookup yields CDR1 MDHEN and CDR2 SYDVKM.